These T cell receptor beta chains were read from a single sample in a study of cytomegalovirus exposure and HLA in healthy donors. TCRdb's copy holds only in-frame clones and misses some; the assay was immunoSEQ multiplex PCR. The sample records 100,000 to 150,000 clones, 80% to 90% being singletons. What was sequenced was PBMCs. These TCRs come from a woman in her late teens or twenties in good health and CMV-seronegative. CDR3s include the opening cysteine and the closing phenylalanine or tryptophan. A row's size may be missing; if present it is once, few, many or a size class.

CDR3aa | v_gene | abundance | j_gene
CASRESSGNTIYF | TRBV2 | - | TRBJ1-3
CASSPDRGNEQFF | TRBV6-5 | - | TRBJ2-1
CASSEGEATDTQYF | TRBV10-1 | once | TRBJ2-3
CASSNPGQGGETQYF | TRBV7-9 | once | TRBJ2-5
CATSRDRGNQPQHF | TRBV15 | once | TRBJ1-5
CASNMGPNYGYTF | TRBV6-1 | - | TRBJ1-2
CASSSPTRGAYEQYF | TRBV5-4 | - | TRBJ2-7
CASSYSNQPQHF | TRBV28 | once | TRBJ1-5
CASSVAEGTGELFF | TRBV6-4 | - | TRBJ2-2
CASSAGTGNGYTF | TRBV18 | - | TRBJ1-2
CASSPAGSGGIDTQYF | TRBV28 | - | TRBJ2-3
CASSNDMAGPQHF | TRBV18 | once | TRBJ1-5
CASSLRSGLSTDTQYF | TRBV4-2 | - | TRBJ2-3
CATSRDWDRVNYGYTF | TRBV15 | - | TRBJ1-2
CASSTQGGDTEAFF | TRBV19 | - | TRBJ1-1
CASSSDRGNYNEQFF | TRBV6-5 | - | TRBJ2-1
CASSLRAGGPSDTQYF | TRBV5-1 | - | TRBJ2-3
CASSPTGGGRGTDTQYF | TRBV4-2 | - | TRBJ2-3
CASTLGLFNEQFF | TRBV25-1 | - | TRBJ2-1
CASSLIAPTGSGYTF | TRBV19 | - | TRBJ1-2
CASRIQGSKTQYF | TRBV6-5 | - | TRBJ2-5
CASSRRGVHEQYF | TRBV2 | few | TRBJ2-7
CASTLTVHSYEQYF | TRBV28 | - | TRBJ2-7
CASSSSGKQFF | TRBV5-1 | - | TRBJ2-1
CASSYSGGDGNTIYF | TRBV6-5 | - | TRBJ1-3
CASSGGQGIHEQYF | TRBV11-2 | - | TRBJ2-7
CASSLPGASLDTIYF | TRBV5-5 | - | TRBJ1-3
CAWSVSSGGPSTDTQYF | TRBV30 | - | TRBJ2-3
CASTRGETQYF | TRBV11-2 | - | TRBJ2-5
CASSLYAGELSSYNEQFF | TRBV27 | - | TRBJ2-1
CASSAAPGGAMNYGYTF | TRBV9 | once | TRBJ1-2
CAWNSHYNEQFF | TRBV30 | - | TRBJ2-1
CSVEGLAGVNEQYF | TRBV29-1 | - | TRBJ2-7
CASTPKSRGPETQYF | TRBV2 | - | TRBJ2-5
CASSLQGAGNTIYF | TRBV6-5 | - | TRBJ1-3
CASSLTGGTAYNEQFF | TRBV28 | - | TRBJ2-1
CASSPGLAGSGELFF | TRBV6-5 | - | TRBJ2-2
CASSGPPGTQPNYGYTF | TRBV6-1 | - | TRBJ1-2
CASSYSYEIYEQYF | TRBV6-5 | - | TRBJ2-7
CASIGGDYGYTF | TRBV2 | - | TRBJ1-2
CASQRENTPQETQYF | TRBV9 | - | TRBJ2-5
CASSLLSSSYEQYF | TRBV5-6 | - | TRBJ2-7
CASSERPARDTDTQYF | TRBV6-1 | - | TRBJ2-3
CAWSGTSGIPFF | TRBV30 | - | TRBJ2-1
CAWSLSTGELFF | TRBV30 | - | TRBJ2-2
CASLTDRANEKLFF | TRBV2 | - | TRBJ1-4